The next 20 T cell receptor beta chains were all read from a single sample in a study of blood T cell repertoires in COVID-19. The method was immunoSEQ multiplex PCR; TCRdb's version includes in-frame clones alone and lacks a portion of them. Of approximately 290,000 clones in the sample, 85% to 90% were seen once. Sequences were obtained from peripheral blood. The receptors here all came from a woman in her thirties with COVID-19, enrolled during active disease.

This rearrangement joins TRBV5-1 to TRBJ1-5; TRBD1 matches at 8 bases. This CDR3 contains 14 residues. Germline loops: CDR1 SGHRS, CDR2 YFSETQ. The V gene end was trimmed by 5 bases and the J gene end by 6 bases; junction bases not matched to a gene: 7. The CDR3 protein is CASSHGQGGQPQHF. The CDR3 DNA is TGCGCCAGCAGTCATGGACAGGGCGGTCAGCCCCAGCATTTT. The full variable domain, with the rest looked up from reference TRBV5-1 and TRBJ1-5, is KAGVTQTPRYLIKTRGQQVTLSCSPISGHRSVSWYQQTPGQGLQFLFEYFSETQRNKGNFPGRFSGRQFSNSRSEMNVSTLELGDSALYLCASSHGQGGQPQHFGDGTRLSIL.

The gene calls are TRBV7-9 and TRBJ1-5, with 9 nucleotides matching TRBD1. The CDR3 has 16 residues. Germline V gene lookup returns CDR1 SEHNR and CDR2 FQNEAQ (reference sequence). Trimming cost V 1 base and J 5 bases; bases outside gene matches: 6. The CDR3 region has the DNA TGTGCCAGCAGCTTAGTGTCCCGACAGGGGGATCAGCCCCAGCATTTT. It specifies CASSLVSRQGDQPQHF.

The chain employs TRBV29-1 and TRBJ1-1, with D possibly TRBD1 on 6 matching bases. Germline V lookup: CDR1 SQVTM, CDR2 ANQGSEA. This CDR3 is 15 amino acids long. V was shortened by 1 base and J by 4 bases, with 16 bases between the two germline ends. The CDR3 loop is CSVEGDQTGRTEAFF. CDR3 nucleotides: TGCAGCGTTGAAGGGGATCAAACAGGGCGCACTGAAGCTTTCTTT.

The chain uses TRBV25-1 and TRBJ1-6; 9 bases line up with TRBD1. The CDR3 spans 15 residues. Germline V gives CDR1 MGHDK, CDR2 SYGVNS. The J segment lost 7 bases and the V segment lost 6 bases, leaving 7 bases of the junction unmatched. The CDR3 region has the DNA TGTGCCAGCAGCGTTCCGGGACAGGGAAATTCACCCCTCCACTTT. The encoded protein is CASSVPGQGNSPLHF.

This chain uses TRBV29-1 with TRBJ1-1, with D unresolved. The CDR3 consists of 12 residues. Germline V gives CDR1 SQVTM, CDR2 ANQGSEA. Trimming took 6 bases from V and 0 from J, leaving 8 bases between them. Here the CDR3 reads CSVVSLNTEAFF. The CDR3 DNA follows: TGCAGCGTCGTCAGTTTGAACACTGAAGCTTTCTTT.

The genes are TRBV2 and TRBJ1-1; D not certain. The length of the CDR3 is 14 residues. V lost 2 bases, J lost 7 bases, and 14 bases lay in between. CDR1 is SNHLY, CDR2 FYNNEI, per germline. As DNA, the CDR3 is TGTGCCAGCAGTGAACTTAGGATAACGGGTGAAGCTTTCTTT. The encoded protein is CASSELRITGEAFF.

The chain carries TRBV24-1 and TRBJ2-1; 10 nucleotides agree with TRBD1. This CDR3 is built from 15 residues. The germline gives CDR1 KGHDR, CDR2 SFDVKD. V shed 3 bases, J shed 8 bases, and the junction held 6 bases outside the gene matches. This chain's CDR3 is CATSDAGQGSDEQFF. CDR3 DNA sequence: TGTGCCACCAGTGATGCGGGACAGGGGAGCGATGAGCAGTTCTTC.

V and J are TRBV6-5 and TRBJ2-3; perhaps TRBD2 as D (5 bases). The CDR3 is 15 residues long. The germline CDR1 and CDR2 sequences are MNHEY and SVGAGI. Trimming removed 8 bases from V and 1 base from J, with 16 bases in between. The CDR3 sequence is CASSGGHGGTDTQYF. The CDR3 DNA follows: TGTGCCAGCTCCGGCGGTCACGGGGGCACAGATACGCAGTATTTT.

This chain connects TRBV9 to TRBJ2-3, with 10 bases identical to TRBD2. Germline CDR1 and CDR2: SGDLS and YYNGEE. After removal of 0 bases from V and 4 bases from J, the junction contained 2 bases not matched to a gene. CDR3 size: 15 residues. The CDR3 region has the DNA TGTGCCAGCAGCGTAGTAGCGGGGGGCCCAGATACGCAGTATTTT. This sequence encodes CASSVVAGGPDTQYF.

This sequence joins TRBV30 and TRBJ1-2, with 10 bases that match TRBD1. Germline CDR1 reads GTSNPN; CDR2 reads SVGIG (reference sequence). CDR3 size: 14 residues. The V and J ends lost 1 base and 9 bases, in that order; junction bases with no gene match: 8. CDR3 amino acids: CAWSDAWTGGSYTF. The CDR3 DNA follows: TGTGCCTGGAGTGACGCCTGGACAGGGGGGAGCTACACCTTC. Filled out from reference TRBV30 and TRBJ1-2, the complete variable domain reads SQTIHQWPATLVQPVGSPLSLECTVEGTSNPNLYWYRQAAGRGLQLLFYSVGIGQISSEVPQNLSASRPQDRQFILSSKKLLLSDSGFYLCAWSDAWTGGSYTFGSGTRLTVV.

The rearrangement joins TRBV6-8 to TRBJ1-5; TRBD1 aligns across 7 bases. Germline V lookup: CDR1 MNHGY, CDR2 SAAAGT. V lost 2 bases, J lost 2 bases, and 24 bases stayed unmatched. CDR3 length equals 22 residues. The DNA for the CDR3 is TGTGCCAGCAGTTACCCGCTCCCAAATGGGACAGCTTTAACCCGGGGCAATCAGCCCCAGCATTTT. Its protein is CASSYPLPNGTALTRGNQPQHF.

The CDR3 DNA sequence: TGTGCCAGCAGCCCCCGCGACACTGAAGCTTTCTTT. Amino acids: CASSPRDTEAFF. The rearrangement links TRBV5-4 to TRBJ1-1; D is ambiguous. V was pared by 4 bases and J by 3 bases, with 7 bases between. Germline V gives CDR1 SGHNT, CDR2 YYREEE (reference sequence). The CDR3 runs 12 residues.

The V call is TRBV2, the J call TRBJ1-1; 7 positions agree with TRBD1. Trimming took 6 bases from V and 4 from J; bases not matched to a gene: 5. CDR3 size: 13 residues. CDR1 is SNHLY and CDR2 is FYNNEI in the germline V gene. The CDR3 region is CASRLTGVTEAFF. The CDR3 DNA sequence: TGTGCCAGCAGGTTAACAGGGGTCACTGAAGCTTTCTTT. The variable domain in full, completed from reference TRBV2 and TRBJ1-1, reads EPEVTQTPSHQVTQMGQEVILRCVPISNHLYFYWYRQILGQKVEFLVSFYNNEISEKSEIFDDQFSVERPDGSNFTLKIRSTKLEDSAMYFCASRLTGVTEAFFGQGTRLTVV.

The chain couples TRBV10-3 to TRBJ2-3; tentative D call: TRBD2 (7 bases). This CDR3 contains 15 residues. Trimming took 4 bases from V and 0 from J, leaving 11 bases between them. Germline lookup yields CDR1 ENHRY and CDR2 SYGVKD. CDR3 sequence reads: CAISGEGGSTDTQYF. The CDR3 bases are TGTGCCATCAGTGGGGAGGGGGGTAGCACAGATACGCAGTATTTT.

This clone came up once. The chain is built from TRBV6-5 and TRBJ2-2, with 9 bases lining up with TRBD1. Germline lookup yields CDR1 MNHEY and CDR2 SVGAGI. V lost 8 bases and J lost 4; bases outside the gene matches: 8. The CDR3 is 15 residues long. The CDR3 DNA reads TGTGCCAGCGCCCGGGACAGGGAGTCCACCGGGGAGCTGTTTTTT. Its translation is CASARDRESTGELFF.

This chain connects TRBV19 to TRBJ1-1; D perhaps matches TRBD1 (6 bases). The ends were cut back, 6 bases at V and 5 bases at J, with 13 bases in the middle. This CDR3 has 13 amino acids. The germline V gene encodes CDR1 LNHDA and CDR2 SQIVND (reference sequence). CDR3 DNA: TGTGCCAGTAGCCGAGGGACATTGACTGAAGCTTTCTTT. Residues: CASSRGTLTEAFF.

This sequence joins TRBV5-1 and TRBJ2-5; D is possibly TRBD1 (5 bases). This CDR3 has 13 residues. V lost 2 bases to trimming and J lost 7 bases, with 12 bases between them. Germline lookup yields CDR1 SGHRS and CDR2 YFSETQ. This CDR3 reads CASSLTIRATQYF. The CDR3 DNA reads TGCGCCAGCAGCTTAACAATCAGGGCGACCCAGTACTTC. Combining the CDR3 with reference TRBV5-1 and TRBJ2-5 gives the whole variable domain KAGVTQTPRYLIKTRGQQVTLSCSPISGHRSVSWYQQTPGQGLQFLFEYFSETQRNKGNFPGRFSGRQFSNSRSEMNVSTLELGDSALYLCASSLTIRATQYFGPGTRLLVL.

V gene TRBV27 combines with J gene TRBJ1-1, with D hard to call. Germline loops: CDR1 MNHEY, CDR2 SMNVEV (reference sequence). The CDR3 is made up of 14 amino acids. The V end was cut by 3 bases, the J end by 4 bases, with 12 bases between. The CDR3 loop reads CASSFGGMSTEAFF. The CDR3, as DNA: TGTGCCAGCAGTTTTGGCGGGATGAGCACTGAAGCTTTCTTT.

The chain has TRBV2 and TRBJ1-5; possible D gene TRBD1, 5 bases. The V and J ends lost 8 bases and 3 bases respectively, with 11 bases between them. The CDR3 spans 13 residues. Germline CDR1 and CDR2: SNHLY and FYNNEI. CDR3 amino acids: CASRMDNNQPQHF. CDR3 coding DNA: TGTGCCAGCCGGATGGACAACAATCAGCCCCAGCATTTT.

This chain joins TRBV29-1 and TRBJ2-2; 9 bases match TRBD2. The CDR3 is 17 residues long. Trimming at V came to 1 base and at J to 4 bases, leaving 10 bases not matched to a gene. Germline-derived CDR1 and CDR2 are SQVTM and ANQGSEA. DNA of the CDR3: TGCAGCGTTGAAGTGGCATCAGCGGGGGGTCTCACCGGGGAGCTGTTTTTT. It specifies CSVEVASAGGLTGELFF.